One sample yielded the 11 T cell receptor beta chains listed below, sequenced in a study of T-cell reconstitution after alpha-beta-depleted transplantation in children. Preparation of the TCRbeta library involved a method that used unique molecular identifiers. TCRdb analysed the PCR reads with MiXCR anew, one entry per CDR3 protein. The sample includes 500,000 to 600,000 distinct CDR3 sequences, 25% to 30% of them seen just once. The specimen was PBMCs, collected before TCRalphabeta/CD19-depleted stem cell transplant. The receptors derive from a boy under three years old with Wiskott-Aldrich syndrome, due to receive a stem cell transplant.

CDR3 nucleotide sequence: TGCGCCAGCAGCTTGGAGGGGACAGCTCTCTACGAGCAGTACTTC. This encodes CASSLEGTALYEQYF. V is TRBV5-1 and J is TRBJ2-7; 7 bases map to TRBD1. CDR1 and CDR2 from the germline V gene are SGHRS and YFSETQ. The CDR3 length is 15 residues. Unmatched junction bases numbered 6, after V lost 0 bases and J lost 3 bases.

The chain carries TRBV10-3 and TRBJ2-1, with D perhaps matching TRBD2 (7 bases). V gave up 8 bases and J gave up 6 bases, with 11 bases separating them. The CDR3 consists of 12 residues. Germline CDR1 reads ENHRY; CDR2 reads SYGVKD. CDR3 protein: CAISRGGNEQFF. The CDR3 nucleotides are TGTGCCATCTCGAGGGGGGGCAATGAGCAGTTCTTC.

This chain connects TRBV20-1 to TRBJ1-1; perhaps TRBD1 as D (5 bases). Germline-derived CDR1 and CDR2 are DFQATT and SNEGSKA (reference sequence). The CDR3 is 13 amino acids. V lost 4 bases, J lost 1 base, and 10 bases lay in between. DNA for the CDR3: TGCAGTGCTATTTGGGGCAAGAACACTGAAGCTTTCTTT. This encodes CSAIWGKNTEAFF.

This clonotype appeared many times. The genes are TRBV12-5 and TRBJ2-6; D remains unclear. The CDR3 consists of 13 residues. Germline V gives CDR1 LGHNT, CDR2 FRNRAP. CDR3 protein: CASGSSGANVLTF. The CDR3 DNA follows: TGTGCCTCCGGAAGCTCTGGGGCCAACGTCCTGACTTTC.

The chain employs TRBV28 and TRBJ1-1; 7 nucleotides match TRBD1. Germline assignment: CDR1 MDHEN and CDR2 SYDVKM. The V segment lost 6 bases and the J segment 6 bases; nucleotides outside the gene matches: 13. The CDR3 totals 15 residues. The CDR3 bases are TGTGCCAGCAGGCAACCCGGGACAGAGACGGCTGAAGCTTTCTTT. Protein sequence: CASRQPGTETAEAFF. Variable domain in full (rest from reference TRBV28 and TRBJ1-1): DVKVTQSSRYLVKRTGEKVFLECVQDMDHENMFWYRQDPGLGLRLIYFSYDVKMKEKGDIPEGYSVSREKKERFSLILESASTNQTSMYLCASRQPGTETAEAFFGQGTRLTVV.

In its sample, this clonotype was seen a few times. The chain joins TRBV3-1 to TRBJ2-1; TRBD2 aligns across 7 bases. Losses at the gene ends were 2 bases for V and 4 bases for J; bases not matched to a gene: 23. CDR3 length: 21 residues. The germline gives CDR1 LGHDT, CDR2 YNNKEL (reference sequence). CDR3 sequence: CASSQFPEGGSKPPRYNEQFF. The CDR3 bases are TGTGCCAGCAGCCAATTTCCCGAGGGAGGGAGCAAGCCCCCAAGGTACAATGAGCAGTTCTTC.

This clonotype has only a few counts. V usage is TRBV27 and J usage is TRBJ2-1; no firm D call. The CDR3 length is 14 residues. The germline V gene has CDR1 MNHEY and CDR2 SMNVEV (reference sequence). V lost 4 bases and J 4 bases, leaving 11 bases between the germline ends. The CDR3 here is CASSSPGPYNEQFF. The CDR3 nucleotides read TGTGCCAGCAGTTCCCCGGGTCCATACAATGAGCAGTTCTTC.

The rearrangement joins TRBV7-9 to TRBJ1-1, with D perhaps matching TRBD1 (5 bases). The CDR3 loop spans 13 amino acids. Germline V gene data show CDR1 as SEHNR and CDR2 as FQNEAQ (reference sequence). V was shortened by 5 bases and J by 5 bases, with 12 bases between the two germline ends. The CDR3 DNA reads TGTGCCAGCAGCGACTTGCGGGGGACTGAAGCTTTCTTT. Translating it yields CASSDLRGTEAFF.

V usage is TRBV5-1 and J usage is TRBJ1-1; D call uncertain. The CDR3 is made up of 14 amino acids. Germline CDR1 reads SGHRS; CDR2 reads YFSETQ. V gave up 2 bases and J gave up 2 bases, with 10 bases separating them. The CDR3 DNA reads as TGCGCCAGCAGCTTCCGGGGTGAAAACACTGAAGCTTTCTTT. Translating gives CASSFRGENTEAFF.

This clonotype has only a few counts. J is TRBJ2-1 and V is TRBV14, with 7 positions matching TRBD1. Germline V CDR1 and CDR2: SGHDN, FVKESK. This CDR3 is built from 15 residues. The ends lost 4 bases at V and 4 bases at J; junction bases unmatched: 7. The CDR3 DNA is TGTGCCAGCAGCCTGAGACAGGGCCTTTACAATGAGCAGTTCTTC. It translates to CASSLRQGLYNEQFF.

The rearrangement joins TRBV29-1 to TRBJ2-1; 7 nucleotides agree with TRBD1. The CDR3 runs 12 residues. V lost 6 bases to trimming and J lost 9 bases; unmatched junction nucleotides: 8. Germline CDR1 reads SQVTM; CDR2 reads ANQGSEA. CDR3 sequence (DNA): TGCAGCGTCCAGACAGGGAATAGTGAGCAGTTCTTC. It translates to CSVQTGNSEQFF.